A single T cell receptor beta chain is shown here with its context. Antigen specificity is unknown. The junction shows a germline mismatch at one end, possibly a read error. The data were obtained in a study of blood T cells in healthy people across ages. Together with a sample-barcoded 5' primer, a J-beta primer mix was included in a second PCR lasting about 7 to 11 cycles. TCRdb re-called the 5' RACE reads with MiXCR, one entry per CDR3 protein. Of roughly 1.6 million distinct CDR3 sequences listed, 30% to 40% were seen once; the top ten hold roughly 12%. Study outcomes and limitations: CMV status of donors was unknown, possibly confounding expanded clonotype changes.

This clonotype was sampled from a woman in her twenties or thirties in good health. Sequencing input: blood.

CDR3: CASSAHRDPQETRYF. The CDR3 nucleotides read TGTGCCAGCAGCGCGCACCGGGACCCTCAAGAGACCCGGTACTTC. V gene TRBV7-3 combines with J gene TRBJ2-5, with D perhaps given as TRBD1 or TRBD2 (5 bases each). The V gene's germline CDR1 is SGHTA and CDR2 FQGTGA. The CDR3 has 15 amino acids.